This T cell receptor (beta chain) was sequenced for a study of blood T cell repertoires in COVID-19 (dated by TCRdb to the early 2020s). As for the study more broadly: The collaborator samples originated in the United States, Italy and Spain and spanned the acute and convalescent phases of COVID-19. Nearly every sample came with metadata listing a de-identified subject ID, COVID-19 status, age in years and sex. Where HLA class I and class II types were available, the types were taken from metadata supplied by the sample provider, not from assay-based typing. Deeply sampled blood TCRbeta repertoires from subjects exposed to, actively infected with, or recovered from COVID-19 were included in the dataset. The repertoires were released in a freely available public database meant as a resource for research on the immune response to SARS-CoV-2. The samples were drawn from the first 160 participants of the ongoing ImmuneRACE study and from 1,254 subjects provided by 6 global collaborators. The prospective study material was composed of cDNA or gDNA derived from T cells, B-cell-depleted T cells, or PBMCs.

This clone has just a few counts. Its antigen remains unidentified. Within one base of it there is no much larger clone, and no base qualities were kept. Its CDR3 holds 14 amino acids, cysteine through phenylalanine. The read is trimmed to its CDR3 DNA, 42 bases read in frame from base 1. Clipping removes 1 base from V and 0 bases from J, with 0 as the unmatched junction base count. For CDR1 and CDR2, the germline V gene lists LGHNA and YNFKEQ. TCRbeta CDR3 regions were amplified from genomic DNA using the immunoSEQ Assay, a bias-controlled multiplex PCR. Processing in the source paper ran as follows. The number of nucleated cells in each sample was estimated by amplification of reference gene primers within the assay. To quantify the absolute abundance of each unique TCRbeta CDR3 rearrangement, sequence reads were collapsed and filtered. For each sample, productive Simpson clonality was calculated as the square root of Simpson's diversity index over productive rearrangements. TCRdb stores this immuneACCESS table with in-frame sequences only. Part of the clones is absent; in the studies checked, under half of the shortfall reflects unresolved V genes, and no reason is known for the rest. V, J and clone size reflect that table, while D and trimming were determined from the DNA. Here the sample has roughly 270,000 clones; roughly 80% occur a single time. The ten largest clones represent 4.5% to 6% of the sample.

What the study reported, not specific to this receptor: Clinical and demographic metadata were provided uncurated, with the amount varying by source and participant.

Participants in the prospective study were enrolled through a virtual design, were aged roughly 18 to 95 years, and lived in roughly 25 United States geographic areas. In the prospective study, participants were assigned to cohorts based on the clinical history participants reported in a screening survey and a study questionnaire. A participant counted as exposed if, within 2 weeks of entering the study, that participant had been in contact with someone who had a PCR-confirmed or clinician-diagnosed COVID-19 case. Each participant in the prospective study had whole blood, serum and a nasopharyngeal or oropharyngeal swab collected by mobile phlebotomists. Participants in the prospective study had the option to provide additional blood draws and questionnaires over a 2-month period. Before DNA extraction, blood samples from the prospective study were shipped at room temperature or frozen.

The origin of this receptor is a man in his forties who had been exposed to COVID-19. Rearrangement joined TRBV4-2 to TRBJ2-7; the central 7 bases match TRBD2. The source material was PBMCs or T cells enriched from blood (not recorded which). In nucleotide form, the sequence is TGTGCCAGCAGCCAAGGGACTAGCTCCTACGAGCAGTACTTC. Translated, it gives CASSQGTSSYEQYF.